These T cell receptor beta chains were read from a single sample in a study of cytomegalovirus exposure and HLA in healthy donors. The table came from immunoSEQ multiplex PCR; TCRdb's copy has only in-frame clones and leaves some out. The sample gives about 190,000 clones, 80% to 85% of which show up once; more than 1.5% is in the top ten. The sample comprised PBMCs. Receptor source: a man aged 50-60 years in good health and CMV-seronegative. CDR3s include the opening cysteine and the closing phenylalanine or tryptophan.

v_gene	j_gene	CDR3aa
TRBV7-2	TRBJ1-4	CASSARQGFNEKLFF
TRBV7-2	TRBJ2-1	CASSLLAGTSGRLQFF
TRBV7-3	TRBJ2-3	CASSLTGRQSTQYF
TRBV19	TRBJ2-3	CASSIDRYTDTQYF
TRBV7-3	TRBJ2-1	CASSPGGGANEQFF
TRBV6-1	TRBJ2-1	CATSGTSRRGEQFF
TRBV6-6	TRBJ1-2	CASTDGGQTGYGYTF
TRBV6-5	TRBJ2-3	CASRTGASTDTQYF
TRBV6-4	TRBJ2-1	CASSAGTSGVNEQFF
TRBV18	TRBJ1-2	CASSQQGSRTDGYTF
TRBV4-2	TRBJ1-2	CASSQDQVRESLSYGYTF
TRBV6-6	TRBJ2-1	CASRRTSGNEQFF
TRBV7-9	-	CASSLNTNYEQYF
TRBV4-1	TRBJ1-2	CASSPTGNYGYTF
TRBV18	TRBJ2-1	CASSPPTSGGRNEQFF
TRBV30	TRBJ1-2	CAWSTWGQGARGYTF
TRBV28	TRBJ2-7	CASRATGLGEQYF
TRBV7-2	TRBJ2-7	CASSRQGGFSYEQYF
TRBV7-9	TRBJ2-7	CASSLAGTGAYEQYF
TRBV28	TRBJ1-1	CASSLRMGSWNTEAFF
TRBV7-2	TRBJ1-2	CASSLQGPLYGYTF
TRBV29-1	TRBJ2-3	CSAGWGDRDPDTQYF
TRBV7-2	TRBJ2-1	CASSLGQGNEQFF
TRBV4-2	TRBJ2-5	CASSQLGLAGGHQETQYF
TRBV11-2	TRBJ2-3	CASSPSEGGRTDTQYF
TRBV7-9	TRBJ1-2	CSSSLVLMQGQGYTF
TRBV28	TRBJ1-2	CASSYTGFGYTF
TRBV5-4	TRBJ2-7	CASSLQNSYEQYF
TRBV7-9	TRBJ1-2	CSSSDTNYGYTF
TRBV9	TRBJ2-2	CASSVVSSTGELFF
TRBV7-9	TRBJ2-7	CSSSLLGDRLGEQYF
TRBV6-1	TRBJ1-1	CASKQGWNTEAFF
TRBV6-6	TRBJ1-4	CASSLGQTTNEKLFF
TRBV4-2	TRBJ1-1	CASSQGGSNTEAFF
TRBV7-9	TRBJ2-2	CASSADLAGDHTGELFF
TRBV7-2	TRBJ2-7	CASSLHPQGASSYEQYF
TRBV5-1	TRBJ2-3	CASSPRGVTDTQYF
TRBV21-1	TRBJ1-3	CASSKGRGGEGNTIYF
TRBV5-1	TRBJ2-3	CASSRTGVITDTQYF
TRBV5-6	TRBJ1-6	CASSPETGGDSPLHF
TRBV19	TRBJ2-2	CASKIGRGPNTGELFF
TRBV6-5	TRBJ2-2	CASSSRDRGTGELFF
TRBV7-2	TRBJ2-3	CASSLRRGRTDTQYF
TRBV6-1	TRBJ2-7	CASSEWDRGSYEQYF
TRBV6-5	TRBJ2-7	CASSYSSSAAYEQYF
TRBV5-1	TRBJ2-3	CASSLGQGDLTDTQYF
TRBV7-8	TRBJ2-7	CASSLREESYEQYF
TRBV19	TRBJ1-2	CASSIRAGYGYTF
TRBV5-5	TRBJ2-7	CASTLSYEQYF
TRBV27	TRBJ2-2	CASSLLARGSGELFF